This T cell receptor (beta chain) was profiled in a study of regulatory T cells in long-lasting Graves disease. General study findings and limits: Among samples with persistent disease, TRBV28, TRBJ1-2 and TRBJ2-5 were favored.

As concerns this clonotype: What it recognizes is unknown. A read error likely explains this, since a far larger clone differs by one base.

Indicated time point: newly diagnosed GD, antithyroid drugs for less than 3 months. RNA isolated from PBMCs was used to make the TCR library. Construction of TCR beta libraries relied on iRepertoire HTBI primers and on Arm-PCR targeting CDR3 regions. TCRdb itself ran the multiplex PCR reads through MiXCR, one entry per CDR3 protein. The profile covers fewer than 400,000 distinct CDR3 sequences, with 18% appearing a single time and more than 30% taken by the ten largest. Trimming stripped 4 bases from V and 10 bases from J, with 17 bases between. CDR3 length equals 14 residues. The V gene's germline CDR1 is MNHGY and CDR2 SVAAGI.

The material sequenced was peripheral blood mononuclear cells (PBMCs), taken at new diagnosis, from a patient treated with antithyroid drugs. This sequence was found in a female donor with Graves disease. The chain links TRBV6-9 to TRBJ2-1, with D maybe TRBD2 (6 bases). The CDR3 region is CASSSPPGGYEQFF. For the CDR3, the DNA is TGTGCCAGCAGTTCGCCACCTGGGGGGTACGAGCAGTTCTTC.